This TCR beta chain was identified in a study of human T cells and chemical hapten exposure. Findings and limits, study-wide: Following DPC sensitization, TCRs present above 1 in 1000 frequency showed no change.

As processed by the authors: The number of TCRs in each sample had a median of approximately 96,000 and spanned about 23,224 to 700,000. Each CDR3 protein gets one entry after TCRdb re-called the RACE reads with MiXCR. In this record, the V and J calls reflect TCRdb's handling and not the investigators' own analysis. This table has around 99,000 distinct CDR3 sequences, 9.5% to 15% appearing once. V was pared by 2 bases and J by 4 bases, with 6 bases of the junction left unmatched. This CDR3 is built from 16 residues. From germline, CDR1 is SNHLY and CDR2 FYNNEI. Specified time point: patch test 1, 2 weeks after DPC sensitization. This sample's treatment: therapeutic diphenylcyclopropenone sensitization with weekly scalp DPC. This clonotype occurred many times. Antigen specificity is unknown.

The clonotype originates from a middle-aged woman with alopecia areata. Some clones in this sample may be carry-over from other donors' samples. The J gene is TRBJ1-1, the V gene TRBV2, with 11 bases matching TRBD1. The sequenced sample was whole blood, obtained in connection with sensitization to the hapten diphenylcyclopropenone (DPC). DNA of the CDR3: TGTGCCAGCAGTGAACGTCTGGGGACAGGGGGCACTGAAGCTTTCTTT. It specifies CASSERLGTGGTEAFF.